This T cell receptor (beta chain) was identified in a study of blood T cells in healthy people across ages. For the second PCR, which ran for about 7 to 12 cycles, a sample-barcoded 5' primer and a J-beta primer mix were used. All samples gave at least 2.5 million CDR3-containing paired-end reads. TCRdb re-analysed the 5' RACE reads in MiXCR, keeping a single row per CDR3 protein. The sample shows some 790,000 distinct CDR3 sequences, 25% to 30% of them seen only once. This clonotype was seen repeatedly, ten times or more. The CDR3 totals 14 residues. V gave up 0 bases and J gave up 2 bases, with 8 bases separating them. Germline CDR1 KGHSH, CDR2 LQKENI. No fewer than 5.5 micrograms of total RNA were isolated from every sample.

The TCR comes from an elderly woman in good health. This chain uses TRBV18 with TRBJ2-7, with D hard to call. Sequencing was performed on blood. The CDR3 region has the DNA TGTGCCAGCTCACCACCGTCCTATCCCTACGAGCAGTACTTC. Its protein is CASSPPSYPYEQYF.